These T cell receptor beta chains were read from a single sample in a study of CD8 T cells in ankylosing spondylitis. TCRdb called the 5' RACE reads again in MiXCR, with one record for every CDR3 protein. The sample holds about 400,000 distinct CDR3 sequences; around 22% are singletons and the top ten take roughly a sixth. The sample consisted of blood, either unsorted or a sorted T cell fraction (not recorded which). These receptors originate from a male donor with ankylosing spondylitis. CDR3s include the opening cysteine and the closing phenylalanine or tryptophan. A D gene is named only where the DNA matches it firmly. Size tells how often a clone was seen (once, few, many) or the class of an expanded clone, and some rows leave it out.

d_call: .
v_call: TRBV12-3/TRBV12-4
j_call: TRBJ2-1
clone_size: .
cdr3_nt: TGTGCCAGCAGTTTTCAGGGAAATGAGCAGTTCTTC
cdr3_aa: CASSFQGNEQFF

d_call: TRBD2
v_call: TRBV20-1
j_call: TRBJ2-1
clone_size: .
cdr3_nt: TGCAGTGCCCGCAGGCCTCCGGGTTGGCGGGAGGTTTACAATGAGCAGTTCTTC
cdr3_aa: CSARRPPGWREVYNEQFF

d_call: TRBD1
v_call: TRBV9
j_call: TRBJ2-1
clone_size: few
cdr3_nt: TGTGCCAGCAGCGTAATGAGGACAGGGGCTGGAAATGAGCAGTTCTTC
cdr3_aa: CASSVMRTGAGNEQFF

d_call: .
v_call: TRBV5-1
j_call: TRBJ2-2
clone_size: .
cdr3_nt: TGCGCCAGCAGCGGGGGACCAACCACCGGGGAGCTGTTTTTT
cdr3_aa: CASSGGPTTGELFF

d_call: .
v_call: TRBV5-6
j_call: TRBJ1-2
clone_size: .
cdr3_nt: TGTGCCAGCGGCACAGGGCTACCGAACTATGGCTACACCTTC
cdr3_aa: CASGTGLPNYGYTF

d_call: .
v_call: TRBV28
j_call: TRBJ1-5
clone_size: .
cdr3_nt: TGTGCCAGCAGTCCTCGGGGCAGGGGAGATCAGCCCCAGCATTTT
cdr3_aa: CASSPRGRGDQPQHF

d_call: TRBD2
v_call: TRBV11-1
j_call: TRBJ2-1
clone_size: once
cdr3_nt: TGTGCCAGCAGCTTAGTGGGGACTAGCGGGAGCCGGTCCTACAATGAGCAGTTCTTC
cdr3_aa: CASSLVGTSGSRSYNEQFF

d_call: .
v_call: TRBV18
j_call: TRBJ2-5
clone_size: .
cdr3_nt: TGTGCCAGCTCACCACCGGCTCCCAGAGAGACCCAGTACTTC
cdr3_aa: CASSPPAPRETQYF

d_call: .
v_call: TRBV10-3
j_call: TRBJ1-4
clone_size: .
cdr3_nt: TGTGCCTCCTCCCCCGTGGGTGAAAAACTGTTTTTT
cdr3_aa: CASSPVGEKLFF

d_call: .
v_call: TRBV2
j_call: TRBJ2-3
clone_size: .
cdr3_nt: TGTGCCAGCGAAACAGGGTTGGGGGACACAGATACGCAGTATTTT
cdr3_aa: CASETGLGDTDTQYF

d_call: .
v_call: TRBV20-1
j_call: TRBJ1-2
clone_size: .
cdr3_nt: TGCAGTGCGGAACACAGGGATCCTTATGGCTACACCTTC
cdr3_aa: CSAEHRDPYGYTF

d_call: .
v_call: TRBV27
j_call: TRBJ1-2
clone_size: few
cdr3_nt: TGTGCCAGCAGTTTATCTGCAGGGCCCTCTTATGGCTACACCTTC
cdr3_aa: CASSLSAGPSYGYTF

d_call: TRBD1
v_call: TRBV11-3
j_call: TRBJ2-3
clone_size: few
cdr3_nt: TGTGCCAGCAGCCAAGGGGGCGGCACAGATACGCAGTATTTT
cdr3_aa: CASSQGGGTDTQYF

d_call: .
v_call: TRBV5-1
j_call: TRBJ1-1
clone_size: many
cdr3_nt: TGCGCCAGCAGCTTGACCCCCCCTACCACTGAAGCTTTCTTT
cdr3_aa: CASSLTPPTTEAFF

d_call: TRBD1
v_call: TRBV5-6
j_call: TRBJ2-7
clone_size: .
cdr3_nt: TGTGCCAGCATCGCATGGGACAGGGGGACCTACGAGCAGTACTTC
cdr3_aa: CASIAWDRGTYEQYF

d_call: TRBD1
v_call: TRBV12-3/TRBV12-4
j_call: TRBJ2-5
clone_size: few
cdr3_nt: TGTGCCAGCAGTACGACAGGGAGAGGAGAGACCCAGTACTTC
cdr3_aa: CASSTTGRGETQYF

d_call: TRBD1
v_call: TRBV20-1
j_call: TRBJ1-5
clone_size: .
cdr3_nt: TGCAGTGCTAGAAGGGCTCAGGGGGATCAGCCCCAGCATTTT
cdr3_aa: CSARRAQGDQPQHF

d_call: .
v_call: TRBV29-1
j_call: TRBJ2-5
clone_size: .
cdr3_nt: TGCAGCGTTGGGAAAGAGGGAAGAGAGACCCAGTACTTC
cdr3_aa: CSVGKEGRETQYF

d_call: TRBD2
v_call: TRBV12-3/TRBV12-4
j_call: TRBJ2-7
clone_size: .
cdr3_nt: TGTGCCAGCAGTTATAATCGCGGGAGTACCGAGCAGTACTTC
cdr3_aa: CASSYNRGSTEQYF

d_call: .
v_call: TRBV7-9
j_call: TRBJ2-5
clone_size: few
cdr3_nt: TGTGCCAGCAGCCCAGGGACTGCTAAAGAGACCCAGTACTTC
cdr3_aa: CASSPGTAKETQYF

d_call: .
v_call: TRBV9
j_call: TRBJ2-2
clone_size: .
cdr3_nt: TGTGCCAGCAGCGTAACTTTGTCCACCGGGGAGCTGTTTTTT
cdr3_aa: CASSVTLSTGELFF

d_call: .
v_call: TRBV7-9
j_call: TRBJ2-6
clone_size: few
cdr3_nt: TGTGCCAGCAGCTTACGGGCCGGGGCCAACGTCCTGACTTTC
cdr3_aa: CASSLRAGANVLTF

d_call: .
v_call: TRBV7-2
j_call: TRBJ2-7
clone_size: few
cdr3_nt: TGTGCCAGCAGCTCAAAGTTGGGGGGGCCAGAGGAGCAGTACTTC
cdr3_aa: CASSSKLGGPEEQYF

d_call: TRBD2
v_call: TRBV29-1
j_call: TRBJ2-7
clone_size: many
cdr3_nt: TGCAGCGTCCTAGCGGGAGGTCGCCTTGACGAGCAGTACTTC
cdr3_aa: CSVLAGGRLDEQYF

d_call: .
v_call: TRBV2
j_call: TRBJ1-1
clone_size: few
cdr3_nt: TGTGCCAGCAAGGTAGCAATTGAAGCTTTCTTT
cdr3_aa: CASKVAIEAFF

d_call: .
v_call: TRBV7-2
j_call: TRBJ2-1
clone_size: .
cdr3_nt: TGTGCCAGCAGCAACCGGGCCTTAGCCTACAATGAGCAGTTCTTC
cdr3_aa: CASSNRALAYNEQFF

d_call: .
v_call: TRBV7-2
j_call: TRBJ1-5
clone_size: few
cdr3_nt: TGTGCCAGCAGCTTAACACATCAGAATCAGCCCCAGCATTTT
cdr3_aa: CASSLTHQNQPQHF

d_call: .
v_call: TRBV5-5
j_call: TRBJ2-7
clone_size: many
cdr3_nt: TGTGCCAGCAGCTTGTACCCCGAGCAGTACTTC
cdr3_aa: CASSLYPEQYF

d_call: .
v_call: TRBV6-2/TRBV6-3
j_call: TRBJ2-1
clone_size: few
cdr3_nt: TGTGCCAGCAGGGATCGAGAAGAGCAGTTCTTC
cdr3_aa: CASRDREEQFF

d_call: TRBD2
v_call: TRBV28
j_call: TRBJ2-1
clone_size: .
cdr3_nt: TGTGCCAGCAGTTTATCGACTAGCGGATTAGTCAATGAGCAGTTCTTC
cdr3_aa: CASSLSTSGLVNEQFF

d_call: .
v_call: TRBV3-1
j_call: TRBJ2-7
clone_size: .
cdr3_nt: TGTGCCAGCAGCCCCTCCCCTCGACAGGTCTACGAGCAGTACTTC
cdr3_aa: CASSPSPRQVYEQYF

d_call: .
v_call: TRBV9
j_call: TRBJ2-3
clone_size: few
cdr3_nt: TGTGCCAGCAGCGGAAGGAGTACTAGCACAGATACGCAGTATTTT
cdr3_aa: CASSGRSTSTDTQYF

d_call: TRBD2
v_call: TRBV5-1
j_call: TRBJ2-1
clone_size: few
cdr3_nt: TGCGCCAGCAGTCCCAAGCGGGAAAGCTCCTACAATGAGCAGTTCTTC
cdr3_aa: CASSPKRESSYNEQFF

d_call: TRBD1
v_call: TRBV20-1
j_call: TRBJ2-5
clone_size: .
cdr3_nt: TGCAGTGCGGGCCGGGACAGGGGGGACCAAGAGACCCAGTACTTC
cdr3_aa: CSAGRDRGDQETQYF

d_call: TRBD2
v_call: TRBV6-5
j_call: TRBJ2-7
clone_size: .
cdr3_nt: TGTGCCAGCAGTCACCGACTAGCGGGCGCCTACGAGCAGTACTTC
cdr3_aa: CASSHRLAGAYEQYF

d_call: .
v_call: TRBV5-1
j_call: TRBJ1-3
clone_size: .
cdr3_nt: TGCGCCAGCAGCTTGTTGGAGGAGAGATCTGGAAACACCATATATTTT
cdr3_aa: CASSLLEERSGNTIYF

d_call: .
v_call: TRBV20-1
j_call: TRBJ2-1
clone_size: once
cdr3_nt: TGCAGTGTAGCTAGGCTTGGCGGACTCGGGAATGAGCAGTTCTTC
cdr3_aa: CSVARLGGLGNEQFF

d_call: .
v_call: TRBV2
j_call: TRBJ1-5
clone_size: few
cdr3_nt: TGTGCCAGCAGTGGACAGAACCTCAGCAATCAGCCCCAGCATTTT
cdr3_aa: CASSGQNLSNQPQHF